The entry that follows covers one T cell receptor (beta chain) sequence. Its antigen is not identified. From germline, CDR1 is SNHLY and CDR2 FYNNEI. The CDR3 extends over 15 amino acids. Trimming took off 6 bases at V and 6 bases at J, with 19 bases between the two ends. Each donor was nominally healthy when sampled (though unrecorded immune exposures were likely). The PCR was carried out with 60 Vbeta primers and 13 Jbeta primers. Sequencing was performed with immunoSEQ multiplex PCR; in TCRdb, only in-frame clones are kept and a portion is missing. The sample yields 200,000 to 250,000 clones, more than 60% seen once. The data were taken from a study of cytomegalovirus exposure and HLA in healthy donors. Study-level results: The presence/absence work took it that sequencing depth was about the same across donors. When a later analysis compared HLA-associated TCR beta chains with equally common others, the HLA-associated chains turned out to be more clonally expanded and to have lower generation probabilities. Researchers reported in a later analysis that a missense DCLRE1C variant was tied to TCR beta V- and J-gene trimming.

Material for sequencing was PBMCs. This clonotype originated in a girl aged 2-10 years in good health and CMV-seronegative. J is TRBJ2-3 and V is TRBV2; possible D gene TRBD2, 5 bases. This CDR3 is CASSEDSGVMDTQYF. Written as DNA, the CDR3 is TGTGCCAGCAGCGAGGACTCGGGTGTCATGGATACGCAGTATTTT. Full variable domain (remainder filled in from reference TRBV2 and TRBJ2-3): EPEVTQTPSHQVTQMGQEVILRCVPISNHLYFYWYRQILGQKVEFLVSFYNNEISEKSEIFDDQFSVERPDGSNFTLKIRSTKLEDSAMYFCASSEDSGVMDTQYFGPGTRLTVL.